Given below is one TCR beta chain in context. Its cognate antigen is unknown. The source of the sample is a study of shared clonotypes between healthy human individuals. Overall study results and limits: In having few donors, the study represented limited genetic and exposure-history diversity.

Germline values: CDR1 LNHNV, CDR2 YYDKDF (reference sequence). The CDR3 has 12 residues. The V and J ends lost 4 bases and 3 bases respectively, with 7 bases between them. Here immunoSEQ multiplex PCR was the method, and the copy in TCRdb shows in-frame clones only, minus some. Of around 1.4 million clones listed, approximately 98.5% are singletons. The chain links TRBV15 to TRBJ2-7; D not certain. This TCR was sampled from a man under 40 in good health. Sequencing input: naive CD4+ T cells sorted from blood. Subset given: CD45RA+ positively selected. The CDR3 DNA reads as TGTGCCACCAGCACCAGTTACTACGAGCAGTACTTC. Translating it yields CATSTSYYEQYF.